This T cell receptor (beta chain) was sequenced during a study of cytomegalovirus exposure and HLA in healthy donors. Study-level information: Falling in the Caucasian-associated ancestry cluster were about 80% of under 450 genotyped donors.

General study points: Reports indicated that the classifier achieved high specificity and sensitivity in diagnosing cytomegalovirus status. While the bulk of TCR sequences proved rare, some public TCRs turned up in many donors. Indistinguishable V segments, including TRBV6-2 and TRBV6-3, were excluded.

This CDR3 contains 13 residues. V shed 4 bases and J 14 bases; nucleotides not matched to a gene: 8. CDR1 and CDR2 from the germline V gene are SGHTA and FQGTGA. Regarding this clone: Its antigen is currently unknown.

Amplification used 60 Vbeta primers and 13 Jbeta primers. Sequenced by immunoSEQ multiplex PCR; TCRdb stores in-frame clones only, minus some. The data contain more than 100,000 clones, 82% of them seen just once; the ten biggest clones take up about 7.5%. The receptor's source is a woman between 50 and 59 years old in good health and CMV-seropositive. This chain connects TRBV7-3 to TRBJ2-1; TRBD2 agrees at 10 bases. Sequencing used PBMCs. The CDR3 DNA sequence: TGTGCCAGCAGCTCGTCGACTAGCGGGTATAAGTTCTTC. Its translation is CASSSSTSGYKFF.